This T cell receptor (beta chain) was observed in a study of OX40 agonist ivuxolimab in advanced cancers. Study summary: The patients received ivuxolimab by intravenous route every 2 weeks at 0.01 to 10 mg/kg.

TCRdb's table, derived via immunoSEQ multiplex PCR, lists solely in-frame clones and lacks some. The repertoire holds some 32,000 clones, 84% seen once, with approximately 20% in the top ten. In this sample, this clone turned up once. Antigen specificity is unknown. Study-level findings and limits: CD4+ and CD8+ blood T cells expanded clonally by week 6 at 0.1 to 3.0 mg/kg. CD8+ T cells showed, on average, more clonal expansion than CD4+ cells.

This sequence was found in an adult with an advanced solid tumor such as melanoma, head and neck, liver or kidney cancer. The sample was CD4+ or CD8+ T cells sorted from blood, taken in a trial of the OX40 agonist ivuxolimab.

The CDR3 nucleotides read TGCGCCAGCAGCTTGGCCTTAGGGGGCAACGAGCAGTACTTC. Translated: CASSLALGGNEQYF. V and J are TRBV5-1 and TRBJ2-7; 7 bases map to TRBD1. The CDR3 loop spans 14 amino acids. The trim removed 0 bases at V and 5 bases at J, leaving 5 bases unmatched. The germline gives CDR1 SGHRS, CDR2 YFSETQ.